This T cell receptor beta chain was recorded in a study of blood T cell repertoires in COVID-19. V lost 3 bases, J lost 3 bases, and 5 bases stayed unmatched. Germline assignment: CDR1 LNHDA and CDR2 SQIVND (reference sequence). The CDR3 spans 15 residues. Profiling relied on immunoSEQ multiplex PCR, and the TCRdb table lists in-frame clones only, not all of them. The table shows 100,000 to 120,000 clones, with around nine tenths occurring only once. Sequenced: peripheral blood. The rearrangement uses TRBV19 and TRBJ2-1; 7 nucleotides line up with TRBD2. This receptor was identified in a human donor in a cohort sampled during active COVID-19. CDR3 nucleotides: TGTGCCAGTAGTATCAGTCCGGGGGGCTACAATGAGCAGTTCTTC. Translation gives CASSISPGGYNEQFF.